The TCR beta chain under discussion was sequenced for a study of blood T cell repertoires in COVID-19. Study overall: PBMCs, B-cell-depleted T cells, or T cells provided the cDNA or gDNA that made up the material.

Original data processing: Counts of nucleated cells, estimated from reference gene primer amplification, were obtained. TCRdb keeps only in-frame clones here, not all; method: immunoSEQ multiplex PCR. V and J calls and clone size follow that table, whereas D and trimming were derived from the DNA. The sample has roughly 25,000 clones, 75% to 90% seen once. The receptor's source is a woman in her 70s with COVID-19, enrolled during active disease. The sequenced sample consisted of peripheral blood.

The CDR3 here is CASGFADYSNQPQHF. CDR3 DNA sequence: TGTGCCAGCGGGTTCGCGGATTATAGCAATCAGCCCCAGCATTTT. The genes are TRBV27 and TRBJ1-5; unclear D gene. Germline V CDR1 and CDR2: MNHEY, SMNVEV (reference sequence). Trimming left V 8 bases short and J 0 bases short, with 14 bases between. The CDR3 is made up of 15 amino acids.